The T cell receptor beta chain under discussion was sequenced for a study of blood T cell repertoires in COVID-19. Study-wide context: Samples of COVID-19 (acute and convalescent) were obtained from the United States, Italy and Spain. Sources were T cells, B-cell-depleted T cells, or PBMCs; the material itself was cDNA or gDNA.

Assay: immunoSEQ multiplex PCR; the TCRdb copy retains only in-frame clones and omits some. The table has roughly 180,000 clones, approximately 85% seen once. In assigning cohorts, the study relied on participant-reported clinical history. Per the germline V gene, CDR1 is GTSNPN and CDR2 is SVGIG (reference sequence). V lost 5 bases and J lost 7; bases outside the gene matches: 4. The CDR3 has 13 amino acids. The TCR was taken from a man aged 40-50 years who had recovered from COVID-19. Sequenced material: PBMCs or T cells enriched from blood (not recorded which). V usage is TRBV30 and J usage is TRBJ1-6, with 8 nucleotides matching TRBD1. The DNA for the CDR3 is TGTGCCTGGGGAGGGACAGGAAATTCACCCCTCCACTTT. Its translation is CAWGGTGNSPLHF.